These 6 T cell receptor beta chains were sequenced from one sample in a study of cytomegalovirus exposure and HLA in healthy donors. The PCR employed 60 Vbeta primers together with 13 Jbeta primers. Profiling relied on immunoSEQ multiplex PCR, and the TCRdb table lists in-frame clones only, not all of them. The table lists approximately 73,000 clones, around 77% of them singletons, with roughly 22% in the top ten. Sequences were obtained from PBMCs. These receptors all stem from a woman between 40 and 55 years old in good health and CMV-seropositive.

The count of this clone is one. The V call is TRBV5-4, the J call TRBJ2-7, with TRBD2 matching 14 bases. CDR1 and CDR2 from the germline V gene are SGHNT and YYREEE (reference sequence). The CDR3 spans 17 residues. J gave up 0 bases and V 0 bases, and 2 bases lay outside the gene matches. CDR3 DNA: TGTGCCAGCAGCTTGGGTGGGACTAGCGGGAGCTCCTACGAGCAGTACTTC. Amino acids: CASSLGGTSGSSYEQYF. The entire variable domain, with the rest obtained from reference TRBV5-4 and TRBJ2-7, is as follows: ETGVTQSPTHLIKTRGQQVTLRCSSQSGHNTVSWYQQALGQGPQFIFQYYREEENGRGNFPPRFSGLQFPNYSSELNVNALELDDSALYLCASSLGGTSGSSYEQYFGPGTRLTVT.

In this sample, this clone turned up once. CDR3 loop: CASSPPPPGLGPPETQYF. The CDR3 nucleotides are TGTGCCAGCAGCCCACCACCTCCGGGACTAGGACCTCCAGAGACCCAGTACTTC. The chain recombines TRBV5-8 with TRBJ2-5; TRBD2 matches 8 bases. The CDR3 contains 18 residues. V shed 4 bases, J shed 4 bases, and the junction held 18 bases outside the gene matches. Germline CDR1 is SGHTS and CDR2 is YDEGEE.

The gene calls are TRBV30 and TRBJ1-3; D is undetermined. Trimming took off 4 bases at V and 7 bases at J, with 14 bases between the two ends. Germline-derived CDR1 and CDR2 are GTSNPN and SVGIG (reference sequence). The CDR3 length is 13 residues. DNA for the CDR3: TGTGCCTGGACCTCGACTTTCCAGAACACCATATATTTT. Translation gives CAWTSTFQNTIYF.

This rearrangement joins TRBV5-1 to TRBJ1-5; the match to TRBD1 covers 8 bases. CDR1 and CDR2 (germline): SGHRS, YFSETQ. With V trimmed by 4 bases and J by 6 bases, 9 bases remained unmatched. This CDR3 region has 15 residues. CDR3 nucleotide sequence: TGCGCCAGCAGCATCGCCCCAGGGGGCTTTCAGCCCCAGCATTTT. Its protein is CASSIAPGGFQPQHF. Full variable domain (outside the CDR3, taken from reference TRBV5-1 and TRBJ1-5): KAGVTQTPRYLIKTRGQQVTLSCSPISGHRSVSWYQQTPGQGLQFLFEYFSETQRNKGNFPGRFSGRQFSNSRSEMNVSTLELGDSALYLCASSIAPGGFQPQHFGDGTRLSIL.

The chain combines TRBV5-4 with TRBJ2-7; 8 nucleotides line up with TRBD1. The CDR3 consists of 13 residues. CDR1 is SGHNT, CDR2 YYREEE, per germline (reference sequence). With V trimmed by 4 bases and J by 5 bases, 5 bases remained unmatched. The CDR3 region is CASSRQGINEQYF. The CDR3 nucleotides are TGTGCCAGCAGCCGACAGGGGATTAACGAGCAGTACTTC.

The rearrangement links TRBV5-6 to TRBJ2-5; D call uncertain. With the DNA end fitting TRBJ2-7 better, the J assignment may be wrong. Germline V CDR1 and CDR2: SGHDT, YYEEEE. The CDR3 covers 15 residues. CDR3 in amino acids: CASSSTYPSNYEQYF. CDR3 DNA: TGTGCCAGCAGCTCGACTTATCCCTCCAACTACGAGCAGTACTTC.